Below are 5 T cell receptor beta chains sequenced from a single sample in a study of cytomegalovirus exposure and HLA in healthy donors. The PCR employed 60 Vbeta primers together with 13 Jbeta primers. The data were produced by immunoSEQ multiplex PCR, yet TCRdb's version contains in-frame clones alone and is incomplete. The data show some 40,000 clones, around half seen once. Sample: PBMCs. The receptors stem from a woman between 40 and 50 years old in good health and CMV-seropositive.

There are a few counts of this clone. V usage is TRBV5-8 and J usage is TRBJ1-5; TRBD1 matches at 9 bases. The length of the CDR3 is 14 residues. Germline CDR1 is SGHTS and CDR2 is YDEGEE. V lost 2 bases and J lost 6; bases outside the gene matches: 3. CDR3 sequence (DNA): TGTGCCAGCAGCTTAATACAGGGGGCTCAGCCCCAGCATTTT. It codes for CASSLIQGAQPQHF.

This clone was counted only a few times. The chain employs TRBV5-6 and TRBJ2-3; D might be TRBD2 (6 bases). CDR1 is SGHDT, CDR2 YYEEEE, per germline. The germline V and J ends were trimmed by 4 bases and 7 bases, with 13 bases remaining between them. The CDR3 is 13 residues long. The CDR3 DNA is TGTGCCAGCAGCCCGGATACTAGCCATACGCAGTATTTT. The encoded protein is CASSPDTSHTQYF.

The chain employs TRBV27 and TRBJ2-1; TRBD1 might be the D (5 bases). Trimming removed 5 bases from V and 2 bases from J, with 10 bases in between. The CDR3 extends over 14 amino acids. Germline V gives CDR1 MNHEY, CDR2 SMNVEV (reference sequence). The CDR3 bases are TGTGCCAGCAGTGAACAGGACGCCTACAATGAGCAGTTCTTC. This gives the protein CASSEQDAYNEQFF.

The CDR3 sequence is CASKLQGTYQETQYF. CDR3 bases: TGTGCCAGCAAACTACAGGGGACCTACCAAGAGACCCAGTACTTC. This rearrangement joins TRBV27 to TRBJ2-5, with 7 bases aligning to TRBD1. The CDR3 covers 15 residues. With V trimmed by 7 bases and J by 0 bases, 8 bases remained unmatched. CDR1 and CDR2 (germline): MNHEY, SMNVEV (reference sequence).

This clone has only a few counts. The V and J genes are TRBV30 and TRBJ2-5; D gene unclear. The germline V gene has CDR1 GTSNPN and CDR2 SVGIG (reference sequence). V gave up 3 bases and J gave up 4 bases, with 6 bases separating them. The CDR3 totals 11 residues. CDR3 coding DNA: TGTGCCTGGAGGGCAGGAGAGACCCAGTACTTC. It translates to CAWRAGETQYF.